Below, 23 T cell receptor beta chains from the same sample are listed, as sequenced in a study of T-cell memory formation after mild COVID-19. TCRdb fed the 5' RACE reads into MiXCR, producing one record per CDR3 protein. This table has 550,000 to 700,000 distinct CDR3 sequences, about 18% appearing once. The sequenced sample was PBMCs or a T cell subset sorted from them (not recorded which). These receptor sequences come from an adult woman who had mild COVID-19 (a few samples of this study predate the infection). Cell type and time point are not known.

The chain combines TRBV4-1 with TRBJ2-7, with D possibly matching TRBD2 (5 bases). V was pared by 2 bases and J by 5 bases, with 7 bases between. CDR3 size: 12 residues. The germline CDR1 and CDR2 sequences are MGHRA and YSYEKL. Here the CDR3 reads CASSQPTNEQYF. For the CDR3, the DNA is TGCGCCAGCAGCCAACCGACTAACGAGCAGTACTTC.

This sequence joins TRBV20-1 and TRBJ2-7; D not certain. CDR1 DFQATT and CDR2 SNEGSKA come from the germline V gene (reference sequence). Deletions cut 3 bases from V and 4 bases from J, with 13 bases between. There are 13 residues in the CDR3. CDR3 protein: CSASRPQIYEQYF. In DNA form, the CDR3 reads TGCAGTGCTAGTCGGCCACAGATTTACGAGCAGTACTTC.

V usage is TRBV4-1 and J usage is TRBJ1-6, with a tentative D call TRBD1 (6 bases). Per the germline V gene, CDR1 is MGHRA and CDR2 is YSYEKL. V was shortened by 3 bases and J by 6 bases, with 12 bases between the two germline ends. The CDR3 contains 15 residues. The CDR3 region is CASSHAQGRNSPLHF. CDR3 DNA: TGCGCCAGCAGCCATGCCCAGGGGCGTAATTCACCCCTCCACTTT.

This clonotype turned up a few times. J is TRBJ1-1 and V is TRBV7-3; D is uncertain. The CDR3 is 13 amino acids. V gave up 6 bases and J gave up 0 bases, with 8 bases separating them. Germline V gene data show CDR1 as SGHTA and CDR2 as FQGTGA. For the CDR3, the DNA is TGTGCCAGCAGTCACGACTTGAACACTGAAGCTTTCTTT. Encoded protein: CASSHDLNTEAFF.

This clonotype came up once. The rearrangement uses TRBV20-1 and TRBJ2-2; a weak D match, TRBD1 (7 bases). The CDR3 runs 16 residues. Trimming cost V 1 base and J 5 bases, with 17 bases left between them. Germline-derived CDR1 and CDR2 are DFQATT and SNEGSKA (reference sequence). CDR3 coding DNA: TGCAGTGCTAGAGTTCTCGAGGGGGCGGGGACCGGGGAGCTGTTTTTT. As protein: CSARVLEGAGTGELFF.

The chain employs TRBV5-4 and TRBJ1-1, with D maybe TRBD1 (6 bases). V lost 0 bases to trimming and J lost 6 bases, with 9 bases between them. The CDR3 sequence is 13 residues long. The V gene's germline CDR1 is SGHNT and CDR2 YYREEE (reference sequence). The CDR3 sequence is CASSLAGGSEAFF. In DNA, the CDR3 is TGTGCCAGCAGCTTGGCGGGGGGCTCTGAAGCTTTCTTT.

The chain joins TRBV20-1 to TRBJ1-6; TRBD1 might be the D (6 bases). The CDR3 consists of 17 residues. With 6 bases removed from V and 7 bases from J, the gap between germline ends came to 25 bases. Germline V CDR1 and CDR2: DFQATT, SNEGSKA (reference sequence). CDR3 sequence reads: CSAALGGLMVRNSPLHF. CDR3 bases: TGCAGTGCCGCCCTCGGGGGGCTAATGGTTAGGAATTCACCCCTCCACTTT.

V and J are TRBV10-3 and TRBJ2-3, with 8 nucleotides matching TRBD2. V shed 2 bases, J shed 4 bases, and the junction held 5 bases outside the gene matches. This CDR3 region has 15 residues. Germline CDR1 and CDR2: ENHRY and SYGVKD. For the CDR3, the DNA is TGTGCCATCAGTGAGGTCGGCGGGGGGCCAGATACGCAGTATTTT. Encoded protein: CAISEVGGGPDTQYF.

This clonotype was detected a few times. CDR3 DNA: TGTGCCAGCAGTCTGGAGGCCGCCCTGGATGAGCAGTTCTTC. As protein: CASSLEAALDEQFF. The chain is built from TRBV2 and TRBJ2-1, with D possibly TRBD2 on 5 matching bases. Trimming stripped 5 bases from V and 8 bases from J, with 16 bases between. Germline CDR1 reads SNHLY; CDR2 reads FYNNEI. This CDR3 has 14 amino acids.

This clonotype has just a few counts. The chain couples TRBV4-2 to TRBJ2-7; 9 nucleotides line up with TRBD2. With V trimmed by 2 bases and J by 3 bases, 5 bases remained unmatched. CDR1 LGHNA and CDR2 YNFKEQ come from the germline V gene. The CDR3 has 15 residues. CDR3 amino acids: CASSQRWTSVYEQYF. The CDR3 bases are TGTGCCAGCAGCCAAAGATGGACTAGCGTCTACGAGCAGTACTTC.

The gene calls are TRBV5-1 and TRBJ1-1; 10 bases agree with TRBD1. Per germline, CDR1 SGHRS and CDR2 YFSETQ. V gave up 4 bases and J gave up 5 bases; unmatched junction bases: 8. The CDR3 extends over 15 amino acids. The CDR3 DNA follows: TGCGCCAGCAGCATGACAGGGGGCGAGATGACTGAAGCTTTCTTT. It codes for CASSMTGGEMTEAFF.

J is TRBJ2-3 and V is TRBV6-5; TRBD1 matches 11 bases. Germline CDR1 is MNHEY and CDR2 is SVGAGI. The J segment lost 0 bases and the V segment lost 4 bases, leaving 6 bases of the junction unmatched. The CDR3 is 17 residues long. The CDR3 sequence: CASSSRTGGASTDTQYF. CDR3 nucleotide sequence: TGTGCCAGCAGTTCCCGGACAGGGGGCGCGAGCACAGATACGCAGTATTTT.

This chain uses TRBV5-1 with TRBJ2-7, with 8 positions matching TRBD1. CDR1 is SGHRS and CDR2 is YFSETQ in the germline V gene. The CDR3 extends over 13 amino acids. The trim removed 2 bases at V and 7 bases at J, leaving 5 bases unmatched. The CDR3, as DNA: TGCGCCAGCAGCTTCGCAGGGGGCTGGGAGCAGTACTTC. Translating it yields CASSFAGGWEQYF.

This clonotype has only a few counts. The chain carries TRBV9 and TRBJ1-2; D not resolved. V was cut by 4 bases and J by 4 bases, with 14 bases left in between. Germline assignment: CDR1 SGDLS and CDR2 YYNGEE. The CDR3 extends over 14 amino acids. In nucleotides, the CDR3 is TGTGCCAGCAGCCCGTCGCTGCCGGGCTATGGCTACACCTTC. Encoded protein: CASSPSLPGYGYTF.

This chain connects TRBV15 to TRBJ1-1; D is undetermined. The CDR3 has 14 amino acids. The germline gives CDR1 LNHNV, CDR2 YYDKDF (reference sequence). The V and J ends lost 3 bases and 4 bases respectively, with 12 bases between them. CDR3 region: CATSSPLQGTEAFF. CDR3 sequence (DNA): TGTGCCACCAGCAGCCCGCTCCAAGGCACTGAAGCTTTCTTT.

The chain couples TRBV9 to TRBJ2-3, with D perhaps matching TRBD2 (5 bases). CDR1 SGDLS and CDR2 YYNGEE come from the germline V gene. V lost 2 bases, J lost 0 bases, and 10 bases lay in between. The CDR3 loop spans 15 amino acids. CDR3 in DNA: TGTGCCAGCAGCGTCCCGACGGGGAGCACAGATACGCAGTATTTT. It translates to CASSVPTGSTDTQYF.

This clonotype has a handful of counts. This chain connects TRBV27 to TRBJ2-3, with 9 positions matching TRBD2. The germline V gene has CDR1 MNHEY and CDR2 SMNVEV (reference sequence). The CDR3 is 17 residues long. With 2 bases clipped from V and 1 base from J, the junction kept 7 bases outside the gene matches. The CDR3 region has the DNA TGTGCCAGCAGTTTAGATCCAGCGGGAGGCCGCACAGATACGCAGTATTTT. This translates into CASSLDPAGGRTDTQYF.

This clonotype was found a few times. J is TRBJ2-2 and V is TRBV3-1, with a tentative D call TRBD2 (6 bases). V lost 4 bases to trimming and J lost 3 bases, with 18 bases between them. The CDR3 consists of 17 residues. CDR1 is LGHDT, CDR2 YNNKEL, per germline (reference sequence). CDR3 nucleotide sequence: TGTGCCAGCAGCCCCAAGCCCCTAGCGCCGTACACCGGGGAGCTGTTTTTT. Residues: CASSPKPLAPYTGELFF. The whole variable domain, filled in from reference TRBV3-1 and TRBJ2-2, reads DTAVSQTPKYLVTQMGNDKSIKCEQNLGHDTMYWYKQDSKKFLKIMFSYNNKELIINETVPNRFSPKSPDKAHLNLHINSLELGDSAVYFCASSPKPLAPYTGELFFGEGSRLTVL.

In this sample, this clonotype turned up a few times. This sequence joins TRBV3-1 and TRBJ2-1; D possibly uses TRBD1 or TRBD2 (5 bases each). The V end was cut by 3 bases, the J end by 2 bases, with 17 bases between. CDR3 length equals 17 residues. CDR1 LGHDT and CDR2 YNNKEL come from the germline V gene (reference sequence). The CDR3 here is CASSHAPGDGAYNEQFF. The CDR3 DNA sequence: TGTGCCAGCAGCCATGCCCCCGGGGACGGGGCCTACAATGAGCAGTTCTTC.

The V and J genes are TRBV5-1 and TRBJ1-4; 7 bases are a match to TRBD1. The J segment lost 3 bases and the V segment lost 9 bases, leaving 5 bases of the junction unmatched. This CDR3 has 13 amino acids. Germline assignment: CDR1 SGHRS and CDR2 YFSETQ. CDR3 DNA sequence: TGCGCCACCAGGGACAGCCCTAATGAAAAACTGTTTTTT. Protein sequence: CATRDSPNEKLFF.

This chain uses TRBV19 with TRBJ2-1, with D perhaps matching TRBD2 (6 bases). Germline values: CDR1 LNHDA, CDR2 SQIVND (reference sequence). V was pared by 2 bases and J by 0 bases, with 14 bases between. The CDR3 extends over 17 amino acids. CDR3 coding DNA: TGTGCCAGTAGTATATCGTTAGCGGATAACTCCTACAATGAGCAGTTCTTC. This translates into CASSISLADNSYNEQFF.

This clonotype showed up just a few times. The genes are TRBV29-1 and TRBJ2-7; 9 bases map to TRBD2. The CDR3 contains 13 residues. CDR1 and CDR2 (germline): SQVTM, ANQGSEA. The ends lost 6 bases at V and 6 bases at J; junction bases unmatched: 9. The CDR3 DNA follows: TGCAGCGTAATCCTAGCGGGAATCGCCGAGCAGTACTTC. Its translation is CSVILAGIAEQYF.

This clonotype has only a few counts. This sequence joins TRBV5-8 and TRBJ1-6; D ambiguous. CDR3 size: 16 residues. Germline CDR1 and CDR2: SGHTS and YDEGEE. Trimming removed 0 bases from V and 7 bases from J, with 14 bases in between. Here the CDR3 reads CASSLVAEEPNSPLHF. The CDR3 nucleotides read TGTGCCAGCAGCTTGGTTGCCGAGGAACCCAATTCACCCCTCCACTTT. The full variable domain, with the rest looked up from reference TRBV5-8 and TRBJ1-6, is EAGVTQSPTHLIKTRGQQATLRCSPISGHTSVYWYQQALGLGLQFLLWYDEGEERNRGNFPPRFSGRQFPNYSSELNVNALELEDSALYLCASSLVAEEPNSPLHFGNGTRLTVT.